What follows are 3 T cell receptor beta chains derived from one specimen sequenced in a study of blood T cell repertoires in COVID-19 (dated by TCRdb to the early 2020s). Libraries were made using the immunoSEQ multiplex PCR assay. The table was pulled from immuneACCESS by TCRdb, which kept in-frame rearrangements only. Such tables lose some clones; where checked, under half of the loss comes from unresolved V genes, and the rest has no known cause. This sample lists tens of thousands of clones; about four fifths were detected once. The top ten hold approximately 21% of the sample. The specimen sequenced was peripheral blood. These receptors were obtained from a man in his 70s with acute or convalescent COVID-19.

The CDR3 here is CASSQQGAGEQFF. The CDR3 DNA follows: TGTGCCAGCAGCCAGCAGGGGGCGGGTGAGCAGTTCTTC. The V and J genes are TRBV7-3 and TRBJ2-1, with 8 positions matching TRBD1. With V trimmed by 5 bases and J by 9 bases, 6 bases remained unmatched. Germline V gene lookup returns CDR1 SGHTA and CDR2 FQGTGA. CDR3 length: 13 residues. Together with reference TRBV7-3 and TRBJ2-1, the CDR3 gives the full variable domain: GAGVSQTPSNKVTEKGKYVELRCDPISGHTALYWYRQSLGQGPEFLIYFQGTGAADDSGLPNDRFFAVRPEGSVSTLKIQRTERGDSAVYLCASSQQGAGEQFFGPGTRLTVL.

The chain is built from TRBV3-1 (or the pseudogene TRBV3-2) and TRBJ2-3; 10 positions match TRBD2. V was clipped by 0 bases and J by 8 bases; unmatched bases: 14. This CDR3 is built from 18 residues. Germline V gene sequence: CDR1 LGHDT, CDR2 YNNKEL (reference sequence). Here the CDR3 DNA reads TGTGCCAGCAGCCAAGATCGGCCGACTAGCGGGTGGGTTTCTACGCAGTATTTT. Protein: CASSQDRPTSGWVSTQYF.

CDR3 nucleotide sequence: TGTGCCAGCAGTTCCGGACTGACCGGGGAGCTGTTTTTT. Residues: CASSSGLTGELFF. This sequence joins TRBV6-5 and TRBJ2-2; weak D call: TRBD2 (5 bases). The germline V and J ends were trimmed by 4 bases and 5 bases, with 8 bases remaining between them. Germline V lookup: CDR1 MNHEY, CDR2 SVGAGI. The CDR3 is 13 residues long.